One and the same sample provided the 14 T cell receptor beta chains below, sequenced in a study of B cell selection in AIRE deficiency. CD4+CD127+ cells were sorted as the conventional CD4 T cells. TCRdb's copy holds only in-frame clones and misses some; the assay was immunoSEQ multiplex PCR. The profile covers 20,000 to 30,000 clones, with approximately 97% appearing a single time and 0.2% to 0.25% taken by the ten largest. Sequences were obtained from conventional CD4+ T cells sorted from PBMCs. The receptors were sampled from a human donor with AIRE deficiency.

V is TRBV27 and J is TRBJ2-7; 9 nucleotides agree with TRBD1. V trimming: 4 bases; J trimming: 7 bases; junction bases outside the gene matches: 11. CDR1 and CDR2 from the germline V gene are MNHEY and SMNVEV (reference sequence). CDR3 length: 15 amino acids. In nucleotides, the CDR3 is TGTGCCAGCAGTTCACCGGGACAGGGACGAAGGGAGCAGTACTTC. This codes for CASSSPGQGRREQYF.

This clone turned up a few times. The genes are TRBV5-5 and TRBJ2-7; 10 bases fit TRBD1. Germline V gene sequence: CDR1 SGHKS, CDR2 YYEKEE (reference sequence). CDR3 length equals 15 residues. Germline trimming cut 3 bases from V and 0 bases from J; bases unmatched to any gene: 3. The CDR3 here is CASSSRTGGSYEQYF. DNA of the CDR3: TGTGCCAGCAGCTCCCGGACAGGGGGCTCCTACGAGCAGTACTTC. Full variable domain (missing parts from reference TRBV5-5 and TRBJ2-7): DAGVTQSPTHLIKTRGQQVTLRCSPISGHKSVSWYQQVLGQGPQFIFQYYEKEERGRGNFPDRFSARQFPNYSSELNVNALLLGDSALYLCASSSRTGGSYEQYFGPGTRLTVT.

J is TRBJ2-7 and V is TRBV5-4; weak D call: TRBD2 (5 bases). CDR1 and CDR2 (germline): SGHNT, YYREEE (reference sequence). The V end lost 0 bases, the J end lost 2 bases, and 9 bases lay between the germline ends. The CDR3 is 14 amino acids. The CDR3 nucleotides read TGTGCCAGCAGCTTGGGACTATCAACCTACGAGCAGTACTTC. Protein: CASSLGLSTYEQYF.

This chain joins TRBV5-6 and TRBJ2-7; possibly TRBD1 for D (5 bases). Germline loops: CDR1 SGHDT, CDR2 YYEEEE. This CDR3 is 16 amino acids long. Trimming cost V 1 base and J 4 bases, with 18 bases left between them. The CDR3 DNA reads TGTGCCAGCAGCTTGTTATCTATTGACAGCCGTTACGAGCAGTACTTC. Its translation is CASSLLSIDSRYEQYF.

The chain couples TRBV4-2 to TRBJ2-3, with 9 bases that match TRBD2. This CDR3 contains 13 residues. Germline CDR1 reads LGHNA; CDR2 reads YNFKEQ. With 11 bases clipped from V and 6 bases from J, the junction kept 9 bases outside the gene matches. The CDR3 is CASSSGIRDTQYF. The CDR3 nucleotides are TGTGCCTCGTCTAGCGGGATCCGGGATACGCAGTATTTT.

CDR3 sequence reads: CASSQAGPPWTQFF. Written as DNA, the CDR3 is TGCGCCAGCAGCCAAGCCGGACCACCTTGGACCCAGTTCTTC. This chain uses TRBV4-3 with TRBJ2-1; the D is unclear. The CDR3 consists of 14 residues. Trimming took 1 base from V and 13 from J, leaving 17 bases between them. The germline V gene has CDR1 LGHNA and CDR2 YSLEER.

J is TRBJ2-7 and V is TRBV27; weak D call: TRBD2 (6 bases). The CDR3 is 9 residues long. Per the germline V gene, CDR1 is MNHEY and CDR2 is SMNVEV (reference sequence). V lost 10 bases to trimming and J lost 12 bases, with 13 bases between them. CDR3 bases: TGTGCCACCTGGGAGGCCCCGTACTTC. Its protein product is CATWEAPYF.

The chain combines TRBV7-3 with TRBJ2-3; 12 bases are a match to TRBD2. J was trimmed by 5 bases and V by 4 bases; bases with no gene match: 4. CDR1 is SGHTA, CDR2 FQGTGA, per germline. The CDR3 extends over 15 amino acids. The CDR3 here is CASSSTSGRGDTQYF. CDR3 DNA: TGTGCCAGCAGCTCGACTAGCGGGAGAGGAGATACGCAGTATTTT.

The chain recombines TRBV27 with TRBJ1-5; D uncertain. Germline loops: CDR1 MNHEY, CDR2 SMNVEV (reference sequence). V lost 4 bases to trimming and J lost 9 bases, with 13 bases between them. This CDR3 has 13 residues. The DNA for the CDR3 is TGTGCCAGCAGTTGGACGCCCCGAACGCCCCAGCATTTT. It translates to CASSWTPRTPQHF.

The V gene is TRBV7-6, the J gene TRBJ1-4, with a weak D call TRBD1 (6 bases). Germline assignment: CDR1 SGHVS and CDR2 FNYEAQ. The V gene lost 5 bases and the J gene lost 3 bases, with 13 bases spanning the gap. The CDR3 runs 15 residues. CDR3 in amino acids: CASSPRDTPNEKLFF. DNA of the CDR3: TGTGCCAGCAGCCCCCGGGACACGCCTAATGAAAAACTGTTTTTT.

The chain links TRBV11-2 to TRBJ2-2; 11 bases map to TRBD2. The CDR3 length is 15 residues. The germline CDR1 and CDR2 sequences are SGHAT and FQNNGV. Losses at the gene ends were 7 bases for V and 8 bases for J; bases not matched to a gene: 9. CDR3 nucleotide sequence: TGTGCCAGCACCCGGACTAGCGGGTCAGGGGGGGAGCTGTTTTTT. Translating gives CASTRTSGSGGELFF. The full variable domain, completed using reference TRBV11-2 and TRBJ2-2, is EAGVAQSPRYKIIEKRQSVAFWCNPISGHATLYWYQQILGQGPKLLIQFQNNGVVDDSQLPKDRFSAERLKGVDSTLKIQPAKLEDSAVYLCASTRTSGSGGELFFGEGSRLTVL.

In DNA form, the CDR3 reads TGTGCCAGCAGTGAAGCGCTTCACTTCAACGGAGATACGCAGTATTTT. It specifies CASSEALHFNGDTQYF. The chain couples TRBV2 to TRBJ2-3, with D unclear. The CDR3 length is 16 residues. V lost 0 bases, J lost 5 bases, and 15 bases lay in between. The germline V gene has CDR1 SNHLY and CDR2 FYNNEI.

This chain joins TRBV29-1 and TRBJ2-3; D is uncertain. Germline-derived CDR1 and CDR2 are SQVTM and ANQGSEA. CDR3 size: 13 residues. V was clipped by 6 bases and J by 4 bases, with 14 bases between them. CDR3 sequence reads: CSVGMGRADTQYF. In DNA form, the CDR3 reads TGCAGCGTGGGGATGGGTCGCGCAGATACGCAGTATTTT.

V gene TRBV11-2 combines with J gene TRBJ2-5; 7 nucleotides line up with TRBD2. Trimming took 0 bases from V and 1 from J; bases not matched to a gene: 2. The CDR3 is made up of 15 amino acids. Germline V gives CDR1 SGHAT, CDR2 FQNNGV. CDR3 sequence reads: CASSLDWGGQETQYF. The CDR3 nucleotides read TGTGCCAGCAGCTTAGATTGGGGGGGCCAAGAGACCCAGTACTTC.